The 16 T cell receptor beta chains below were found in one sample sequenced in a study of T-cell memory formation after mild COVID-19. Each CDR3 protein gets one entry after TCRdb re-called the 5' RACE reads with MiXCR. The sample yields about 340,000 distinct CDR3 sequences, 10% to 15% seen once. What was sequenced was PBMCs or a T cell subset sorted from them (not recorded which). These receptors were obtained from a man between 18 and 29 years old who had mild COVID-19 (a few samples of this study predate the infection). Cell type and time point are not known.

This clonotype was found a few times. The chain employs TRBV12-3 or TRBV12-4 and TRBJ2-2; D possibly uses TRBD1 or TRBD2 (6 bases each). The CDR3 runs 14 residues. Trimming pared 5 bases from V and 4 bases from J, leaving 11 bases between. The DNA of the CDR3 is TGTGCCAGCAGTCAAAGGGGGGCCACCGGGGAGCTGTTTTTT. Its protein product is CASSQRGATGELFF.

CDR3 coding DNA: TGCGCCAGCAGCTTGGACCCGGGACAGGAGCTTGTTGGTGGCTACACCTTC. Amino acids: CASSLDPGQELVGGYTF. V is TRBV5-1 and J is TRBJ1-2; 8 positions agree with TRBD1. The CDR3 totals 17 residues. The germline CDR1 and CDR2 sequences are SGHRS and YFSETQ. With V trimmed by 0 bases and J by 7 bases, 14 bases remained unmatched. Variable domain in full (rest from reference TRBV5-1 and TRBJ1-2): KAGVTQTPRYLIKTRGQQVTLSCSPISGHRSVSWYQQTPGQGLQFLFEYFSETQRNKGNFPGRFSGRQFSNSRSEMNVSTLELGDSALYLCASSLDPGQELVGGYTFGSGTRLTVV.

This clonotype has just a few counts. The chain links TRBV7-2 to TRBJ2-7, with 14 bases matching TRBD2. Germline-derived CDR1 and CDR2 are SGHTA and FQGNSA. J was trimmed by 7 bases and V by 6 bases; bases with no gene match: 8. The CDR3 length is 15 residues. CDR3 DNA: TGTGCCAGCAGTCTAACGGGACTAGCGGGGGTAGAGCAGTACTTC. This codes for CASSLTGLAGVEQYF.

This chain uses TRBV9 with TRBJ2-3, with TRBD2 matching 9 bases. This CDR3 has 15 amino acids. V gave up 2 bases and J gave up 3 bases; unmatched junction bases: 4. The germline CDR1 and CDR2 sequences are SGDLS and YYNGEE. CDR3 amino acids: CASSVLAGMTDTQYF. The CDR3, as DNA: TGTGCCAGCAGCGTCCTAGCGGGGATGACAGATACGCAGTATTTT.

The V call is TRBV10-1, the J call TRBJ2-5; TRBD1 might be the D (5 bases). This CDR3 is 15 amino acids long. V gave up 4 bases and J gave up 1 base, with 13 bases separating them. CDR1 is WNHNN, CDR2 SYGVQD, per germline (reference sequence). The CDR3 DNA reads as TGCGCCAGCAGTGCCACACAGGACACCCAAGAGACCCAGTACTTC. This sequence encodes CASSATQDTQETQYF.

This clonotype was seen at least ten times. The chain recombines TRBV24-1 with TRBJ2-1; 7 bases align to TRBD2. Trimming cost V 3 bases and J 1 base; bases outside gene matches: 5. Germline CDR1 and CDR2: KGHDR and SFDVKD. This CDR3 comprises 16 residues. CDR3 sequence reads: CATSDPQRDSYNEQFF. The DNA of the CDR3 is TGTGCCACCAGTGATCCCCAGCGGGATTCCTACAATGAGCAGTTCTTC.

This clonotype has more than one count but fewer than ten. J is TRBJ2-3 and V is TRBV6-1; a weak D match, TRBD2 (5 bases). Per germline, CDR1 MNHNS and CDR2 SASEGT. This CDR3 is 14 amino acids long. V lost 4 bases and J 3 bases, leaving 11 bases between the germline ends. The DNA of the CDR3 is TGTGCCAGCAGTGGAGTCGGGGAAACAGATACGCAGTATTTT. Encoded protein: CASSGVGETDTQYF.

There are a few counts of this clonotype. The genes are TRBV12-3 or TRBV12-4 and TRBJ1-1, with D perhaps matching TRBD1 (5 bases). The CDR3 is 12 amino acids. V gave up 3 bases and J gave up 4 bases, with 6 bases separating them. This chain's CDR3 is CASSFGATEAFF. The DNA for the CDR3 is TGTGCCAGCAGTTTCGGGGCCACTGAAGCTTTCTTT.

The table lists this clonotype with a few counts. CDR3 in amino acids: CASSKPSGYGNTIYF. DNA of the CDR3: TGTGCCAGCAGTAAGCCGTCCGGGTACGGAAACACCATATATTTT. The chain combines TRBV28 with TRBJ1-3, with D uncertain. CDR1 is MDHEN and CDR2 is SYDVKM in the germline V gene. V lost 5 bases and J 4 bases, leaving 15 bases between the germline ends. The CDR3 is 15 residues long.

This clonotype appeared a few times. V and J are TRBV7-8 and TRBJ1-5, with D hard to call. The CDR3 sequence is 13 residues long. V lost 1 base to trimming and J lost 5 bases, with 6 bases between them. CDR1 is SGHVS and CDR2 is FQNEAQ in the germline V gene. The CDR3 here is CASSLDIHQPQHF. The CDR3 bases are TGTGCCAGCAGCTTAGATATACATCAGCCCCAGCATTTT.

This rearrangement joins TRBV12-3 or TRBV12-4 to TRBJ1-2, with TRBD1 matching over 9 bases. The J segment lost 1 base and the V segment lost 9 bases, leaving 6 bases of the junction unmatched. This CDR3 spans 14 amino acids. In DNA form, the CDR3 reads TGTGCCAGAACCGGGACAGGGCTTAACTATGGCTACACCTTC. The encoded protein is CARTGTGLNYGYTF.

Ten or more counts support this clonotype. CDR3 DNA: TGTGCCAGCAGCCCTCAGGGGAACAATGAGCAGTTCTTC. It yields the protein CASSPQGNNEQFF. This sequence joins TRBV5-4 and TRBJ2-1, with D possibly TRBD1 on 6 matching bases. Germline V gene lookup returns CDR1 SGHNT and CDR2 YYREEE (reference sequence). The CDR3 runs 13 residues. Trimming took 4 bases from V and 5 from J, leaving 10 bases between them.

The table lists this clonotype with a few counts. The rearrangement joins TRBV7-2 to TRBJ1-5; D ambiguous. Germline CDR1 reads SGHTA; CDR2 reads FQGNSA. CDR3 length: 14 residues. V was shortened by 6 bases and J by 7 bases, with 16 bases between the two germline ends. The chain's CDR3 is CASSTDGPPQPQHF. Written as DNA, the CDR3 is TGTGCCAGCAGTACGGACGGACCGCCCCAGCCCCAGCATTTT.

V is TRBV12-3 or TRBV12-4 and J is TRBJ2-7; no clear D. This CDR3 region has 13 residues. The V end lost 3 bases, the J end lost 6 bases, and 12 bases lay between the germline ends. CDR3 bases: TGTGCCAGCAGTTTGATGGGTGCATCCGAGCAGTACTTC. It specifies CASSLMGASEQYF.

This clonotype was observed a few times. The gene calls are TRBV7-6 and TRBJ2-7; the match to TRBD1 covers 10 bases. CDR3 length equals 15 residues. V gave up 1 base and J gave up 5 bases; unmatched junction bases: 5. Germline V gene lookup returns CDR1 SGHVS and CDR2 FNYEAQ. The CDR3 region is CASSLDPTGGHEQYF. Written as DNA, the CDR3 is TGTGCCAGCAGCTTAGACCCGACAGGGGGCCACGAGCAGTACTTC. Combining the CDR3 with reference TRBV7-6 and TRBJ2-7 gives the whole variable domain GAGVSQSPRYKVTKRGQDVALRCDPISGHVSLYWYRQALGQGPEFLTYFNYEAQQDKSGLPNDRFSAERPEGSISTLTIQRTEQRDSAMYRCASSLDPTGGHEQYFGPGTRLTVT.

There are a few counts of this clonotype. The V gene is TRBV21-1, the J gene TRBJ2-7; the table's D call, TRBD2, has no DNA check behind it. TRBV21-1 corresponds to a pseudogene. CDR3 size: 13 residues. The CDR3 coding sequence is TGTGCCAGCAGCAAAGTACCGAGGGACGAGCAGTACGTC. Its protein is CASSKVPRDEQYV.